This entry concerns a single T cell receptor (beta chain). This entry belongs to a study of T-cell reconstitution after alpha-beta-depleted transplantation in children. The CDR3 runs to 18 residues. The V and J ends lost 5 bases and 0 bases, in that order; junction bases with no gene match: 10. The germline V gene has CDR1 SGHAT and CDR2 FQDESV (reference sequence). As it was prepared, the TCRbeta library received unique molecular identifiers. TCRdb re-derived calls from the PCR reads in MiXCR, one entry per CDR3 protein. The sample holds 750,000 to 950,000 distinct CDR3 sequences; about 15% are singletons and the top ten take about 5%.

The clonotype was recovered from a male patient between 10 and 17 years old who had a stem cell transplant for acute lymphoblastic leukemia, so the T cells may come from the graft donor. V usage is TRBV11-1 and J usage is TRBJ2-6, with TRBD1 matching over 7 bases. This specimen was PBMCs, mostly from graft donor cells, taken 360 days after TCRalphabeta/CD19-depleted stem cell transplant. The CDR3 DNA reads TGTGCCAGCAGCCTACCCGGGACAGCCTTCTCTGGGGCCAACGTCCTGACTTTC. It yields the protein CASSLPGTAFSGANVLTF.